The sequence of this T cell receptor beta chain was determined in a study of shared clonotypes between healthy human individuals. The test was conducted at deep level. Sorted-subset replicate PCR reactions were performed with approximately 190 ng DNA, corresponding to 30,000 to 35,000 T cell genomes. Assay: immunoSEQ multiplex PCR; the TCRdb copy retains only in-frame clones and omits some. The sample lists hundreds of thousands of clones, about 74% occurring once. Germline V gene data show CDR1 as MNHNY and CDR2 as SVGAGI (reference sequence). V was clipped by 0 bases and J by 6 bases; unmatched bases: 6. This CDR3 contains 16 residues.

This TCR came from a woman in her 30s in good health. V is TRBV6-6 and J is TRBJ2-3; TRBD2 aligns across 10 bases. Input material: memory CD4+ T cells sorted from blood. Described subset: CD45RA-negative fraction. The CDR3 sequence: CASSYSGAGGVDTQYF. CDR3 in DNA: TGTGCCAGCAGTTACTCGGGAGCGGGAGGGGTGGATACGCAGTATTTT.